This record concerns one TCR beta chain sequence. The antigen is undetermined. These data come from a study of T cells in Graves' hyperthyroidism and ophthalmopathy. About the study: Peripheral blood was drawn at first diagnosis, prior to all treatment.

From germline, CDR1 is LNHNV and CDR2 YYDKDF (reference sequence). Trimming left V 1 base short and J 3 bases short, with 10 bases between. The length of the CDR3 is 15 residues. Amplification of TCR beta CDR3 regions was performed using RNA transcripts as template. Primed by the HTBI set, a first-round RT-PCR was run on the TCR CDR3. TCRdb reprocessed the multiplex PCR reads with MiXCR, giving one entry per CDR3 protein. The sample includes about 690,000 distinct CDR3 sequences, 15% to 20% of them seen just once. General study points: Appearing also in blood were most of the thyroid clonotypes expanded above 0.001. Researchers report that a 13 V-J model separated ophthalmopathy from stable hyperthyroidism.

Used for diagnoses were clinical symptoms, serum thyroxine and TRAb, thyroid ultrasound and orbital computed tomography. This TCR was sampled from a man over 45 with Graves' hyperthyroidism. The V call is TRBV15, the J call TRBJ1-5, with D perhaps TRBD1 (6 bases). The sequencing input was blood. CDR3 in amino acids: CATSRVEGDNQPQHF. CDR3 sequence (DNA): TGTGCCACCAGCAGAGTCGAGGGGGACAATCAGCCCCAGCATTTT.